The source of this T cell receptor (beta chain) is a study of cytomegalovirus exposure and HLA in healthy donors. Overall study context: Earlier sequencing of 150 million to 200 million T cells yielded approximately 120 million unique TCR beta sequences.

The PCR used 60 Vbeta and 13 Jbeta primers. This table comes from immunoSEQ multiplex PCR, and its TCRdb copy is limited to in-frame clones, with some not included. The table for this sample gives approximately 79,000 clones. Germline CDR1 is SGHRS and CDR2 is YFSETQ. Trimming stripped 3 bases from V and 4 bases from J, with 13 bases between. CDR3 length: 15 amino acids. The TCR originated in a man aged 40-50 years in good health and CMV-seronegative. Sequenced input: PBMCs. V and J are TRBV5-1 and TRBJ1-4; TRBD1 might be the D (6 bases). The CDR3: CASSSNRDGNEKLFF. Here the CDR3 DNA reads TGCGCCAGCAGCTCCAACAGGGATGGTAATGAAAAACTGTTTTTT.